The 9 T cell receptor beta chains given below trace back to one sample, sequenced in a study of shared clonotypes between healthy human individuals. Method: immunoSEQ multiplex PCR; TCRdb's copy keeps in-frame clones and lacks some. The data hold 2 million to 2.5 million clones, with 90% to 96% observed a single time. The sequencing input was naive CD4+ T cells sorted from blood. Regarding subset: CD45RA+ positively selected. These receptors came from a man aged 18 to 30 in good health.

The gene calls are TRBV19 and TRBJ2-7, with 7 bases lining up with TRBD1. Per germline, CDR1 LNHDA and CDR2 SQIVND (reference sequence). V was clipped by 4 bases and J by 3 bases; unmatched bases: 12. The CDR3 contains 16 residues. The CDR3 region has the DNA TGTGCCAGTAGTACTCGCAGGGGGAAGGACATCTACGAGCAGTACTTC. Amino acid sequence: CASSTRRGKDIYEQYF.

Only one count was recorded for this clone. Here the CDR3 reads CASSVAQGVGAYEQYF. The CDR3 DNA is TGTGCCAGCAGCGTGGCACAGGGAGTAGGGGCCTACGAGCAGTACTTC. The chain employs TRBV9 and TRBJ2-7, with a possible D match to TRBD1 (6 bases). V shed 2 bases and J shed 2 bases, with 17 bases lying between them. The CDR3 consists of 16 residues. CDR1 SGDLS and CDR2 YYNGEE come from the germline V gene. Full variable domain (outside the CDR3, taken from reference TRBV9 and TRBJ2-7): DSGVTQTPKHLITATGQRVTLRCSPRSGDLSVYWYQQSLDQGLQFLIQYYNGEERAKGNILERFSAQQFPDLHSELNLSSLELGDSALYFCASSVAQGVGAYEQYFGPGTRLTVT.

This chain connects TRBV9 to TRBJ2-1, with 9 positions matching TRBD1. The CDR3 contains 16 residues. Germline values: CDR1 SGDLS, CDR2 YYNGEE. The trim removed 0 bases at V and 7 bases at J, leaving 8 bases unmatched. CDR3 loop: CASSVGGGTGRNEQFF. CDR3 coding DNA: TGTGCCAGCAGCGTAGGTGGAGGGACAGGGAGGAATGAGCAGTTCTTC.

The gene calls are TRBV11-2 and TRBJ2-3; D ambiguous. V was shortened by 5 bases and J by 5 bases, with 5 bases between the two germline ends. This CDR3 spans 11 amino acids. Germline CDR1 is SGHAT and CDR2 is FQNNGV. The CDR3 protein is CASSPQDTQYF. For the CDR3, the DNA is TGTGCCAGCAGCCCTCAAGATACGCAGTATTTT.

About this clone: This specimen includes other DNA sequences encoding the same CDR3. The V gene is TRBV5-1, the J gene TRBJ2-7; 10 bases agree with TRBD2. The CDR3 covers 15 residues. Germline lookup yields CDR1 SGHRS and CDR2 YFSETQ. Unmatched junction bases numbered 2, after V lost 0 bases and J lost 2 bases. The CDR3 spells CASSLGLAGAYEQYF. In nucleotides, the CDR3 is TGCGCCAGCAGCTTGGGACTAGCGGGTGCCTACGAGCAGTACTTC.

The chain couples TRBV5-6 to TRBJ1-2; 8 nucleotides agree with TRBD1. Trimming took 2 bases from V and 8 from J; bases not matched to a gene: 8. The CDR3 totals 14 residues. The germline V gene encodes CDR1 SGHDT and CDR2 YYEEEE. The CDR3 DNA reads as TGTGCCAGCAGCTTAGGACAGGGCCGTCGGGGCTACACCTTC. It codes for CASSLGQGRRGYTF.

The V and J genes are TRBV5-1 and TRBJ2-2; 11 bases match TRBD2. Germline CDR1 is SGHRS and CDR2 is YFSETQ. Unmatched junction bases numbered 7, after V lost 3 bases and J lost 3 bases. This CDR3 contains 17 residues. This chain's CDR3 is CASSSPGTSGYTGELFF. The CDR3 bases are TGCGCCAGCAGCTCTCCCGGGACTAGCGGATACACCGGGGAGCTGTTTTTT.

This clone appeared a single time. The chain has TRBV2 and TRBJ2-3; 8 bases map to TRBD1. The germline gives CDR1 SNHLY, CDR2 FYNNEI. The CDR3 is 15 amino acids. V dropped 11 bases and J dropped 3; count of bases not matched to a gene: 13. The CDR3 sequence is CAGQGRTGRTDTQYF. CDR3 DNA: TGTGCCGGTCAGGGGAGGACAGGGAGAACAGATACGCAGTATTTT.

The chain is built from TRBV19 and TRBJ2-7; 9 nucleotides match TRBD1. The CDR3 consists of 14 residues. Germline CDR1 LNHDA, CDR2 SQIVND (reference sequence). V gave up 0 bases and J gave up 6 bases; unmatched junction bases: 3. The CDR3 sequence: CASSIDGQGSEQYF. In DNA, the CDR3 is TGTGCCAGTAGTATAGATGGACAGGGGTCCGAGCAGTACTTC. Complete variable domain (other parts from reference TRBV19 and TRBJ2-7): DGGITQSPKYLFRKEGQNVTLSCEQNLNHDAMYWYRQDPGQGLRLIYYSQIVNDFQKGDIAEGYSVSREKKESFPLTVTSAQKNPTAFYLCASSIDGQGSEQYFGPGTRLTVT.